Below are 10 T cell receptor beta chains sequenced from a single sample in a study of T cell responses to AZD1222 COVID-19 vaccine. Sequencing used immunoSEQ multiplex PCR; TCRdb keeps in-frame clones, though not all of them. The data show approximately 150,000 clones, 75% to 95% seen once. The material was peripheral blood, obtained 28 days after the second AZD1222 dose. The receptor source for this set is an adult who received the AZD1222 COVID-19 vaccine.

This chain links TRBV29-1 with TRBJ1-4; D not resolved. Germline CDR1 SQVTM, CDR2 ANQGSEA. The germline V and J ends were trimmed by 7 bases and 8 bases, with 14 bases remaining between them. The length of the CDR3 is 12 residues. DNA of the CDR3: TGCAGCGGCGGGCAGGTTGGAGAAAAACTGTTTTTT. This sequence encodes CSGGQVGEKLFF.

This chain connects TRBV6-5 to TRBJ2-3; 9 nucleotides align to TRBD1. CDR3 length: 15 residues. The ends lost 5 bases at V and 5 bases at J; junction bases unmatched: 8. In germline, CDR1 is MNHEY, CDR2 SVGAGI. The CDR3 loop reads CASSPRRDREDTQYF. The CDR3 region has the DNA TGTGCCAGCAGTCCGCGCCGGGACAGGGAAGATACGCAGTATTTT.

V usage is TRBV6-4 and J usage is TRBJ2-2; no clear D gene. Per germline, CDR1 MRHNA and CDR2 SNTAGT. CDR3 length: 14 amino acids. With 4 bases removed from V and 1 base from J, the gap between germline ends came to 7 bases. CDR3 region: CASSATRNTGELFF. The DNA of the CDR3 is TGTGCCAGCAGTGCCACCAGGAACACCGGGGAGCTGTTTTTT.

The table lists this clone with a count of one. This rearrangement joins TRBV19 to TRBJ1-1; no definite D call. The CDR3 has 14 residues. CDR1 LNHDA and CDR2 SQIVND come from the germline V gene (reference sequence). The germline V and J ends were trimmed by 3 bases and 5 bases, with 13 bases remaining between them. The CDR3 loop reads CASSIHPRGTEAFF. The CDR3 coding sequence is TGTGCCAGTAGTATCCACCCTCGAGGAACTGAAGCTTTCTTT.

The CDR3 here is CASSQATQGTYNEQFF. Written as DNA, the CDR3 is TGCGCCAGCAGCCAGGCGACACAGGGTACCTACAATGAGCAGTTCTTC. The chain couples TRBV4-1 to TRBJ2-1, with a tentative D call TRBD1 (6 bases). CDR1 is MGHRA and CDR2 is YSYEKL in the germline V gene. V lost 3 bases to trimming and J lost 2 bases, with 14 bases between them. The CDR3 has 16 amino acids.

V usage is TRBV18 and J usage is TRBJ2-7, with D perhaps TRBD1 or TRBD2 (5 bases each). CDR1 is KGHSH, CDR2 LQKENI, per germline. The CDR3 has 16 residues. The germline V and J ends were trimmed by 3 bases and 0 bases, with 15 bases remaining between them. This CDR3 is CASSPRGRTSSYEQYV. The DNA for the CDR3 is TGTGCCAGCTCACCTAGGGGACGAACAAGCTCCTACGAGCAGTACGTC.

This chain joins TRBV11-3 and TRBJ2-5; the D gene is possibly TRBD2 (6 bases). Trimming removed 5 bases at V and 4 bases at J, with 17 bases between. Germline V gives CDR1 SGHNT, CDR2 YENEEA. CDR3 size: 15 residues. Here the CDR3 DNA reads TGTGCCAGCAGCCCAGTCGGAGGGGAACGAGAGACCCAGTACTTC. It specifies CASSPVGGERETQYF.

V is TRBV5-1 and J is TRBJ1-2, with 9 bases that match TRBD1. V lost 4 bases, J lost 5 bases, and 9 bases stayed unmatched. Germline lookup yields CDR1 SGHRS and CDR2 YFSETQ. The CDR3 runs to 15 residues. CDR3 nucleotides: TGCGCCAGCAGCGCCGAGACAGGGGGAGGGTATGGCTACACCTTC. This encodes CASSAETGGGYGYTF.

J is TRBJ1-2 and V is TRBV27; 7 nucleotides match TRBD1. CDR3 length: 16 amino acids. The V gene's germline CDR1 is MNHEY and CDR2 SMNVEV (reference sequence). J was trimmed by 4 bases and V by 0 bases; bases with no gene match: 8. The CDR3 is CASSLSTGLSLYGYTF. DNA for the CDR3: TGTGCCAGCAGTTTATCGACAGGGCTGTCTCTCTATGGCTACACCTTC.

This clone was observed a single time. The V and J genes are TRBV6-1 and TRBJ2-5; 8 bases fit TRBD1. The V segment lost 3 bases and the J segment 5 bases; nucleotides outside the gene matches: 5. Germline CDR1 MNHNS, CDR2 SASEGT. The CDR3 extends over 14 amino acids. CDR3 DNA sequence: TGTGCCAGCAGTGATCGGGACAGGAGGGAGACCCAGTACTTC. Its translation: CASSDRDRRETQYF.